Following are 25 T cell receptor beta chains from one sample sequenced in a study of blood T cells in healthy people across ages. Primers used in a second PCR of roughly 6 to 11 cycles were a sample-barcoded 5' primer and a J-beta primer mix. MiXCR, applied by TCRdb to the 5' RACE reads, yields one record per CDR3 protein. The table records 660,000 or so distinct CDR3 sequences, 58% of them present only once. Sequencing was done on a sample of blood. These TCRs come from a man in his fifties or sixties in good health.

The V gene is TRBV4-2, the J gene TRBJ2-5, with 9 bases that match TRBD2. The CDR3 is 15 residues long. Looked up from germline, CDR1 is LGHNA and CDR2 is YNFKEQ. Losses at the gene ends were 3 bases for V and 11 bases for J; bases not matched to a gene: 13. The CDR3, as DNA: TGTGCCAGCAGCCATGGGCGGGGGGGCTTTAATGAGCAGTACTTC. This translates into CASSHGRGGFNEQYF.

The chain has TRBV4-2 and TRBJ2-5; 7 nucleotides match TRBD1. CDR3 length: 14 residues. CDR1 LGHNA and CDR2 YNFKEQ come from the germline V gene. J was trimmed by 3 bases and V by 4 bases; bases with no gene match: 5. The CDR3 loop is CASSLPGQKETQYF. DNA of the CDR3: TGTGCCAGCAGCCTCCCGGGACAGAAAGAGACCCAGTACTTC.

The V and J genes are TRBV14 and TRBJ1-6; D remains unclear. Germline CDR1 is SGHDN and CDR2 is FVKESK. The CDR3 runs to 13 residues. V shed 8 bases and J shed 4 bases, with 9 bases lying between them. In DNA form, the CDR3 reads TGTGCCAGCGCAGGACGGTATAATTCACCCCTCCACTTT. As protein: CASAGRYNSPLHF.

V gene TRBV12-3 or TRBV12-4 combines with J gene TRBJ2-3; D call uncertain. The V gene lost 7 bases and the J gene lost 5 bases, with 10 bases spanning the gap. The CDR3 extends over 12 amino acids. The CDR3 DNA reads as TGTGCCAGCACCACAACCGGAGATACGCAGTATTTT. Protein sequence: CASTTTGDTQYF.

The chain recombines TRBV20-1 with TRBJ1-4; D unresolved. From germline, CDR1 is DFQATT and CDR2 SNEGSKA (reference sequence). The CDR3 totals 13 residues. V shed 6 bases and J shed 5 bases, with 13 bases lying between them. Here the CDR3 DNA reads TGCAGTGCCTCGGCGGGCGGGAATGAAAAACTGTTTTTT. Protein product: CSASAGGNEKLFF.

The chain combines TRBV4-2 with TRBJ2-3; TRBD1 might be the D (5 bases). V lost 0 bases and J 6 bases, leaving 13 bases between the germline ends. CDR3 length equals 15 residues. Germline values: CDR1 LGHNA, CDR2 YNFKEQ. Written as DNA, the CDR3 is TGTGCCAGCAGCCAAGATGGGGCTACCCGGGATACGCAGTATTTT. Protein product: CASSQDGATRDTQYF.

This clonotype was seen only a few times. The chain links TRBV29-1 to TRBJ2-1; a possible D gene is TRBD1 (7 bases). Between the trimmed V and J ends, which lost 3 bases and 2 bases, there was a span of 14 bases. The CDR3 totals 15 residues. Per germline, CDR1 SQVTM and CDR2 ANQGSEA. For the CDR3, the DNA is TGCAGCGTTGAGACAGGGACTTTTCCCTACAATGAGCAGTTCTTC. Translating gives CSVETGTFPYNEQFF.

This rearrangement joins TRBV12-3 or TRBV12-4 to TRBJ2-7; 7 positions match TRBD2. The CDR3 covers 14 residues. V dropped 3 bases and J dropped 3; count of bases not matched to a gene: 5. CDR3 nucleotides: TGTGCCAGCAGTTTTAGGCGGGAGAACTACGAGCAGTACTTC. Protein product: CASSFRRENYEQYF.

The gene calls are TRBV7-2 and TRBJ2-7; D may be TRBD1 or TRBD2 (5 bases each). TRBJ2-5 explains the end of the DNA better; the J call may be wrong. Germline loops: CDR1 SGHTA, CDR2 FQGNSA. This CDR3 is 14 amino acids long. The CDR3 protein is CASSHQWGSETQYF. CDR3 DNA sequence: TGTGCCAGCAGCCATCAGTGGGGGTCTGAGACCCAGTACTTC.

The gene calls are TRBV5-1 and TRBJ2-5, with D possibly matching TRBD2 (6 bases). Trimming took off 4 bases at V and 5 bases at J, with 21 bases between the two ends. CDR3 length: 16 amino acids. Germline V gives CDR1 SGHRS, CDR2 YFSETQ. Here the CDR3 reads CASSPDSGGARETQYF. CDR3 coding DNA: TGCGCCAGCAGCCCAGACTCTGGCGGGGCAAGGGAGACCCAGTACTTC.

This clonotype was observed a few times. This chain connects TRBV20-1 to TRBJ1-2; D call uncertain. Germline lookup yields CDR1 DFQATT and CDR2 SNEGSKA (reference sequence). Trimming took 6 bases from V and 4 from J, leaving 18 bases between them. This CDR3 has 14 amino acids. This CDR3 reads CSAIVVDASYGYTF. The CDR3 DNA sequence: TGCAGTGCGATAGTGGTGGACGCTAGCTATGGCTACACCTTC.

The chain has TRBV4-1 and TRBJ2-5, with TRBD2 matching 13 bases. Per the germline V gene, CDR1 is MGHRA and CDR2 is YSYEKL. Trimming took 4 bases from V and 4 from J; bases not matched to a gene: 9. This CDR3 is built from 17 residues. CDR3 loop: CASSPSTSGGSAETQYF. The DNA of the CDR3 is TGCGCCAGCAGCCCCTCGACTAGCGGGGGGTCGGCAGAGACCCAGTACTTC.

This clonotype was counted ten times or more. This chain links TRBV12-3 or TRBV12-4 with TRBJ2-3, with D maybe TRBD2 (6 bases). Trimming cost V 8 bases and J 2 bases, with 14 bases left between them. CDR3 length equals 14 residues. CDR3 nucleotides: TGTGCCAGCGACGGGGGTGTAAACACAGATACGCAGTATTTT. It translates to CASDGGVNTDTQYF.

This chain joins TRBV10-1 and TRBJ2-5; 7 bases map to TRBD2. V was pared by 1 base and J by 1 base, with 6 bases of the junction left unmatched. Germline lookup yields CDR1 WNHNN and CDR2 SYGVQD (reference sequence). This CDR3 has 16 residues. The CDR3 coding sequence is TGCGCCAGCAGTGAGTTGCCTAGCGGCCCCCAAGAGACCCAGTACTTC. Translated: CASSELPSGPQETQYF.

This clonotype was recorded a few times. The chain is built from TRBV6-5 and TRBJ1-4; 9 bases align to TRBD1. Germline assignment: CDR1 MNHEY and CDR2 SVGAGI. With 6 bases clipped from V and 5 bases from J, the junction kept 7 bases outside the gene matches. The CDR3 length is 15 residues. CDR3 amino acids: CASSRTGVGNEKLFF. CDR3 coding DNA: TGTGCCAGCAGCCGGACAGGGGTGGGGAATGAAAAACTGTTTTTT.

The chain employs TRBV20-1 and TRBJ2-3, with TRBD2 identical over 12 bases. The germline V gene has CDR1 DFQATT and CDR2 SNEGSKA (reference sequence). The CDR3 consists of 18 residues. With V trimmed by 3 bases and J by 1 base, 11 bases remained unmatched. This CDR3 reads CSARIQGPSGGGTDTQYF. In DNA form, the CDR3 reads TGCAGTGCTAGGATTCAGGGTCCTAGCGGGGGGGGCACAGATACGCAGTATTTT.

In this sample, this clonotype turned up a few times. This rearrangement joins TRBV4-1 to TRBJ2-1; 7 nucleotides align to TRBD2. The J segment lost 5 bases and the V segment lost 4 bases, leaving 8 bases of the junction unmatched. CDR3 length: 15 residues. CDR1 is MGHRA and CDR2 is YSYEKL in the germline V gene. The CDR3 protein is CASSRAGTINNEQFF. CDR3 nucleotides: TGCGCCAGCAGCCGTGCCGGGACTATTAACAATGAGCAGTTCTTC.

This clonotype appeared a single time. The chain couples TRBV6-6 to TRBJ2-5; D tentatively reads TRBD1 or TRBD2 (5 bases each). Matching the DNA end better, TRBJ2-7 makes the J call doubtful. Germline V gene data show CDR1 as MNHNY and CDR2 as SVGAGI (reference sequence). There are 13 residues in the CDR3. The CDR3 nucleotides read TGTGCCAGCAGTGAGGGACGCCAGGACGAGCAGTACTTC. As protein: CASSEGRQDEQYF.

This clonotype showed up just a few times. V gene TRBV25-1 combines with J gene TRBJ1-6; weak D call: TRBD1 (5 bases). Germline V gene data show CDR1 as MGHDK and CDR2 as SYGVNS. V was shortened by 6 bases and J by 10 bases, with 16 bases between the two germline ends. The CDR3 spans 14 residues. The CDR3 nucleotides are TGTGCCAGCAGATCGGGTGTCGGGGGGTCACCCCTCCACTTT. Amino acids: CASRSGVGGSPLHF.

Comments on this clonotype: A single base separates this from a much larger clone, so it may be a read error. Here the CDR3 DNA reads TGCGCCAGCGCCGCGGGGACTAGCGGTGAGCAGTACTTC. It encodes CASAAGTSGEQYF. V and J are TRBV5-1 and TRBJ2-7; 11 positions agree with TRBD2. Germline assignment: CDR1 SGHRS and CDR2 YFSETQ. V trimming: 7 bases; J trimming: 7 bases; junction bases outside the gene matches: 7. The CDR3 consists of 13 residues.

This clonotype was observed a few times. The chain combines TRBV6-2 or TRBV6-3 with TRBJ1-2; the D is unclear. This CDR3 has 14 amino acids. V was trimmed by 5 bases and J by 4 bases, leaving 14 bases between them. The V gene's germline CDR1 is MNHEY and CDR2 SVGEGT. CDR3 sequence (DNA): TGTGCCAGCAGTCCCATCCATGACCGCTATGGCTACACCTTC. Amino acid sequence: CASSPIHDRYGYTF.

The rearrangement joins TRBV5-1 to TRBJ1-1, with 8 bases aligning to TRBD1. Germline CDR1 reads SGHRS; CDR2 reads YFSETQ. The CDR3 is 15 residues long. Trimming took 4 bases from V and 6 from J; bases not matched to a gene: 11. The CDR3 DNA is TGCGCCAGCAGCGGTAATGACAGGGGCGCGGCTGAAGCTTTCTTT. Translated, it gives CASSGNDRGAAEAFF.

V usage is TRBV9 and J usage is TRBJ1-5, with unresolved D. The V end lost 4 bases, the J end lost 7 bases, and 12 bases lay between the germline ends. This CDR3 is 13 amino acids long. CDR1 and CDR2 (germline): SGDLS, YYNGEE. CDR3 residues: CASSPALGQPQHF. DNA for the CDR3: TGTGCCAGCAGCCCCGCCTTGGGGCAGCCCCAGCATTTT.

This clonotype was detected a few times. V and J are TRBV4-2 and TRBJ2-5; 8 bases agree with TRBD1. CDR3 size: 15 residues. Germline V gene data show CDR1 as LGHNA and CDR2 as YNFKEQ. Germline trimming cut 4 bases from V and 1 base from J; bases unmatched to any gene: 5. CDR3 DNA sequence: TGTGCCAGCAGCCCCCGGGACAGGACCCAAGAGACCCAGTACTTC. Translation: CASSPRDRTQETQYF.

The V call is TRBV28, the J call TRBJ2-7; D possibly corresponds to TRBD1 (5 bases). The CDR3 has 14 residues. V lost 6 bases, J lost 2 bases, and 14 bases lay in between. Germline assignment: CDR1 MDHEN and CDR2 SYDVKM. In DNA, the CDR3 is TGTGCCAGCAGCTCGGCAGGGAAAGCCTACGAGCAGTACTTC. This sequence encodes CASSSAGKAYEQYF.